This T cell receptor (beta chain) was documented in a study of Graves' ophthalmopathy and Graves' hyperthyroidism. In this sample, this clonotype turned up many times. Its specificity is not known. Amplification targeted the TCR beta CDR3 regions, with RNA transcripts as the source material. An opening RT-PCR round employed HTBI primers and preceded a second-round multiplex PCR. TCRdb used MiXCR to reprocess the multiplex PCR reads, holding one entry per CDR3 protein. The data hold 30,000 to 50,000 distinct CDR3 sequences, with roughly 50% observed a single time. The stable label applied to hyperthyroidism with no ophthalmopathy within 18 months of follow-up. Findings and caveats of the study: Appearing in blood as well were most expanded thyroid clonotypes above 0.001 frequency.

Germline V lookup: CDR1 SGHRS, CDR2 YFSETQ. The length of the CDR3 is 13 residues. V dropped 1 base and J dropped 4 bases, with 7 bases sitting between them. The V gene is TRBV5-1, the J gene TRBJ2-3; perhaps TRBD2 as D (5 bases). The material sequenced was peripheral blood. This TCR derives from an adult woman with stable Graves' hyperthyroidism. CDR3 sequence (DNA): TGCGCCAGCAGCTTGCCCGGGGCAGATACGCAGTATTTT. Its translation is CASSLPGADTQYF.